This T cell receptor beta chain was profiled in a study of T cell responses to AZD1222 COVID-19 vaccine (dated by TCRdb to about 2021). Regarding the study in general: Because spike-specific TCR depth and breadth did not differ between the two schedules, AZD1222 recipients who got a second dose at roughly 4 weeks were pooled with those who got a second dose at roughly 12 weeks. TCR sequencing was performed for approximately 240 trial participants, of whom roughly 200 were given two doses of AZD1222 and around 25 were given two doses of MenACWY control vaccine. Trial participants were enrolled by age into 18-55, 56-69 and 70-plus year subgroups, with about 150, 28 and 57 TCR-sequenced participants respectively. Study-wide findings and limitations: CD4 TCRs associated with the vaccine covered the entire spike protein, and the dominant responses were in regions 160-218 and 743-854. Conclusions about previously exposed vaccinees are limited, since just five to seven AZD1222 recipients were seropositive for SARS-CoV-2 at baseline. Reportedly, close to half of the unique spike-specific TCRs recognized epitopes lying outside the regions that are mutated in the B.1.351 and B.1.1.7 variants. After two AZD1222 doses, both the breadth and the depth of spike-specific TCRs were significantly higher than at day 0 and than in MenACWY recipients. Because no day 14 peak-response samples were available, repertoires were characterized only after the peak T cell response. In the small 56-69-year group, the increase in depth fell short of significance, most likely because of low power. Participants were mostly white British, with more females than males. The authors suggested clonal diversity may have been underestimated.

The CDR3 regions of human TCRbeta chains were analyzed by immunosequencing. The published analysis was carried out like this. TCRs in the repertoires were matched against a reference library of SARS-CoV-2-specific TCRs that had been generated with the MIRA antigen-specificity platform. Breadth meant the fraction of unique TCRs that were SARS-CoV-2-associated, whereas depth meant the fraction of total T cells that were SARS-CoV-2-associated. Using the MIRA data, each spike-specific TCR was mapped to the spike region that the TCR reacts to and placed in a CD4 or CD8 class. Log10-transformed breadth and depth values were compared by one-way ANOVA with Sidak's multiple comparisons tests. Not all clones reach the TCRdb copy of this immuneACCESS table, which keeps in-frame sequences only. Checked studies attribute under half of the gap to unresolved V genes and leave the rest unexplained. The V and J calls and clone size are taken from that table; D and trimming were inferred from the DNA. Recorded for this sample are 120,000 or so clones; about 85% of them occurred a single time. The ten largest account for approximately 5.9% of the sample.

Sample time point, as interpreted from the label and publication: baseline before first vaccination. Samples from vaccinated people were obtained from the UK trials COV001 and COV002, which included a single-blind randomized controlled phase 2/3 trial of AZD1222 (ChAdOx1 nCoV-19) in healthy adults. Trial participant PBMC samples were collected at day 0 and day 28 after the second dose for TCRbeta chain sequencing. As for this clone: It lacks a known antigen. No much larger clone exists at a distance of one base, and base qualities are not known.

Specimen: peripheral blood, collected on day 0 of AZD1222 vaccination. The TCR originated in an adult in good health.

The CDR3 sequence is CASSQSNEQFF. The nucleotides read TGTGCCAGCAGCCAAAGCAATGAGCAGTTCTTC. This chain is built from TRBV6-4 and TRBJ2-1; no D gene can be assigned with confidence. The CDR3 contains 11 residues, cysteine and phenylalanine counted. Just the 33-base CDR3 DNA is kept, in frame starting at base 1. Relative to germline, V is 6 bases shorter and J is 6 bases shorter, with 6 bases between their ends. The germline V gene specifies MRHNA as CDR1 and SNTAGT as CDR2.